This TCR beta chain was captured by sequencing in a study of cytomegalovirus exposure and HLA in healthy donors. The CDR3 loop spans 15 amino acids. Germline loops: CDR1 LGHNA, CDR2 YSLEER. Trimming cost V 2 bases and J 4 bases, with 14 bases left between them. Sampled while nominally healthy, donors likely had unrecorded immune exposures. PCR employed 60 Vbeta and 13 Jbeta primers. Sequencing was performed with immunoSEQ multiplex PCR; in TCRdb, only in-frame clones are kept and a portion is missing. Across 130,000 or so clones, the top ten clones capture around 1.5% of the sample. The source of this sequence is a woman in her 40s in good health and CMV-seronegative. V and J are TRBV4-3 and TRBJ2-5; TRBD2 might be the D (6 bases). What was sequenced was PBMCs. CDR3 protein: CASSQRRGVGETQYF. CDR3 nucleotides: TGCGCCAGCAGCCAAAGGCGGGGTGTTGGAGAGACCCAGTACTTC.